Shown below are 21 T cell receptor beta chains from a single sample sequenced in a study of blood T cell repertoires in COVID-19. Profiling relied on immunoSEQ multiplex PCR, and the TCRdb table lists in-frame clones only, not all of them. The table shows 280,000 or so clones, with about 86% occurring only once. Sequenced material: peripheral blood. These receptors were collected from a woman aged 25 to 39 who had recovered from COVID-19.

This chain joins TRBV2 and TRBJ2-7; D is unresolved. V lost 6 bases and J 2 bases, leaving 11 bases between the germline ends. The CDR3 loop spans 13 amino acids. CDR1 is SNHLY, CDR2 FYNNEI, per germline. This chain's CDR3 is CASRYITPYEQYF. CDR3 nucleotide sequence: TGTGCCAGCAGGTACATAACCCCCTACGAGCAGTACTTC.

The chain uses TRBV7-8 and TRBJ1-3, with D possibly being TRBD1 (6 bases). With 5 bases removed from V and 0 bases from J, the gap between germline ends came to 14 bases. CDR1 is SGHVS, CDR2 FQNEAQ, per germline. The CDR3 sequence is 16 residues long. In DNA form, the CDR3 reads TGTGCCAGCAGCCCCCGGACAGATCACTCTGGAAACACCATATATTTT. Its protein is CASSPRTDHSGNTIYF.

This chain uses TRBV27 with TRBJ2-7; no reliable D call. V was clipped by 2 bases and J by 7 bases, with 15 bases between them. The CDR3 length is 14 residues. CDR1 is MNHEY, CDR2 SMNVEV, per germline (reference sequence). The CDR3 region has the DNA TGTGCCAGCAGTTTAGGCCTTCCAGGTGGTGAGCAGTACTTC. This codes for CASSLGLPGGEQYF.

CDR3 nucleotides: TGCAGTGCTCGTATCGGTGAGCAGTTCTTC. Its translation is CSARIGEQFF. The gene calls are TRBV20-1 and TRBJ2-1; D gene ambiguous. This CDR3 has 10 residues. CDR1 and CDR2 from the germline V gene are DFQATT and SNEGSKA (reference sequence). The V and J ends lost 5 bases and 9 bases respectively, with 8 bases between them.

This CDR3 reads CAWSPSGNEQYF. The CDR3 DNA sequence: TGTGCCTGGAGTCCTAGCGGGAACGAGCAGTACTTC. This chain joins TRBV30 and TRBJ2-7; the match to TRBD2 covers 9 bases. CDR3 size: 12 residues. From germline, CDR1 is GTSNPN and CDR2 SVGIG (reference sequence). J gave up 5 bases and V 2 bases, and 1 base lay outside the gene matches.

The chain recombines TRBV19 with TRBJ2-7; a weak D match, TRBD1 (5 bases). Trimming removed 6 bases from V and 3 bases from J, with 12 bases in between. The CDR3 runs to 13 residues. Germline CDR1 is LNHDA and CDR2 is SQIVND (reference sequence). The CDR3 is CASRQGLGYEQYF. In DNA, the CDR3 is TGTGCCAGTAGGCAGGGTTTGGGCTACGAGCAGTACTTC.

The chain uses TRBV24-1 and TRBJ1-1, with 7 positions matching TRBD1. The CDR3 is made up of 13 amino acids. Germline V gene lookup returns CDR1 KGHDR and CDR2 SFDVKD. V gave up 7 bases and J gave up 0 bases; unmatched junction bases: 1. The CDR3 loop reads CATRGQLNTEAFF. DNA for the CDR3: TGTGCCACCAGGGGACAGTTGAACACTGAAGCTTTCTTT.

The chain carries TRBV5-1 and TRBJ1-2; 7 bases fit TRBD1. Germline assignment: CDR1 SGHRS and CDR2 YFSETQ. Trimming removed 4 bases from V and 6 bases from J; junction bases left unmatched: 6. The CDR3 sequence is 13 residues long. As DNA, the CDR3 is TGCGCCAGCAGCCACGGGGACAGCGATGGCTACACCTTC. This codes for CASSHGDSDGYTF. The full variable domain, with the rest looked up from reference TRBV5-1 and TRBJ1-2, is KAGVTQTPRYLIKTRGQQVTLSCSPISGHRSVSWYQQTPGQGLQFLFEYFSETQRNKGNFPGRFSGRQFSNSRSEMNVSTLELGDSALYLCASSHGDSDGYTFGSGTRLTVV.

The chain joins TRBV6-2 or TRBV6-3 to TRBJ1-6; perhaps TRBD1 as D (6 bases). Germline V gives CDR1 MNHEY, CDR2 SVGEGT. The CDR3 sequence is 15 residues long. V was cut by 2 bases and J by 8 bases, with 13 bases left in between. The CDR3: CASSYRTGSDSPLHF. Written as DNA, the CDR3 is TGTGCCAGCAGTTACCGAACAGGGTCGGATTCACCCCTCCACTTT.

This rearrangement joins TRBV6-6 to TRBJ2-3; 7 bases agree with TRBD1. V lost 1 base, J lost 0 bases, and 4 bases stayed unmatched. Germline V lookup: CDR1 MNHNY, CDR2 SVGAGI (reference sequence). This CDR3 is built from 16 residues. The CDR3, as DNA: TGTGCCAGCAGTTACTTAGGGGGCCCTAGCACAGATACGCAGTATTTT. This translates into CASSYLGGPSTDTQYF.

The rearrangement joins TRBV10-3 to TRBJ1-5; D perhaps matches TRBD1 (6 bases). The germline gives CDR1 ENHRY, CDR2 SYGVKD. The length of the CDR3 is 14 residues. Deletions cut 3 bases from V and 2 bases from J, with 8 bases between. The CDR3 sequence: CAISDPGGNQPQHF. The CDR3 nucleotides are TGTGCCATCAGTGACCCAGGGGGCAATCAGCCCCAGCATTTT.

This clone was detected only once. The chain recombines TRBV29-1 with TRBJ2-3; tentatively, D is TRBD1 (7 bases). V was shortened by 6 bases and J by 3 bases, with 13 bases between the two germline ends. The germline CDR1 and CDR2 sequences are SQVTM and ANQGSEA. This CDR3 spans 13 amino acids. The CDR3 region has the DNA TGCAGCGTCGGGGCAGGGGGGACAGATACGCAGTATTTT. As protein: CSVGAGGTDTQYF.

The chain joins TRBV6-1 to TRBJ2-2, with TRBD2 matching 8 bases. There are 14 residues in the CDR3. Germline-derived CDR1 and CDR2 are MNHNS and SASEGT. Trimming took 2 bases from V and 7 from J; bases not matched to a gene: 3. CDR3 in amino acids: CASSEPLAVGELFF. The CDR3 nucleotides are TGTGCCAGCAGTGAACCACTAGCGGTCGGGGAGCTGTTTTTT.

The chain carries TRBV6-1 and TRBJ2-3, with 10 nucleotides matching TRBD2. Germline CDR1 is MNHNS and CDR2 is SASEGT. V was pared by 0 bases and J by 3 bases, with 6 bases of the junction left unmatched. The CDR3 extends over 17 amino acids. The CDR3 reads CASSEAEGAGGTDTQYF. For the CDR3, the DNA is TGTGCCAGCAGTGAAGCAGAGGGAGCGGGGGGGACAGATACGCAGTATTTT.

The chain combines TRBV5-5 with TRBJ2-5; 9 bases line up with TRBD1. The CDR3 spans 14 residues. CDR1 is SGHKS, CDR2 YYEKEE, per germline (reference sequence). V lost 3 bases and J lost 4; bases outside the gene matches: 4. DNA for the CDR3: TGTGCCAGCAGCTGGGGACAGGGAGGAGAGACCCAGTACTTC. Protein product: CASSWGQGGETQYF. Full variable domain (rest looked up from reference TRBV5-5 and TRBJ2-5): DAGVTQSPTHLIKTRGQQVTLRCSPISGHKSVSWYQQVLGQGPQFIFQYYEKEERGRGNFPDRFSARQFPNYSSELNVNALLLGDSALYLCASSWGQGGETQYFGPGTRLLVL.

The rearrangement links TRBV6-2 or TRBV6-3 to TRBJ2-7; the D gene is possibly TRBD2 (5 bases). V shed 6 bases and J shed 3 bases, with 18 bases lying between them. Germline V CDR1 and CDR2: MNHEY, SVGEGT. The CDR3 runs to 15 residues. This chain's CDR3 is CASSHLSRTDYEQYF. The DNA of the CDR3 is TGTGCCAGCAGCCACCTCTCGCGGACTGACTACGAGCAGTACTTC.

This chain connects TRBV4-1 to TRBJ2-3; 8 bases align to TRBD2. J lost 4 bases, V lost 3 bases, and 6 bases had no gene match. This CDR3 is built from 15 residues. Germline assignment: CDR1 MGHRA and CDR2 YSYEKL. CDR3 residues: CASSHPGLEPDTQYF. For the CDR3, the DNA is TGCGCCAGCAGCCATCCGGGACTAGAACCAGATACGCAGTATTTT.

This chain uses TRBV19 with TRBJ1-6, with D possibly being TRBD1 (5 bases). CDR1 and CDR2 (germline): LNHDA, SQIVND (reference sequence). The CDR3 length is 13 residues. V gave up 6 bases and J gave up 7 bases, with 10 bases separating them. The CDR3, as DNA: TGTGCCAGTAGAACCCCAGGGAATTCACCCCTCCACTTT. Translating gives CASRTPGNSPLHF.

This chain uses TRBV28 with TRBJ2-2; TRBD1 aligns across 11 bases. CDR1 and CDR2 from the germline V gene are MDHEN and SYDVKM. V lost 2 bases and J lost 7; bases outside the gene matches: 9. CDR3 length: 17 residues. CDR3 amino acids: CASSLQAGTGGHGELFF. In DNA, the CDR3 is TGTGCCAGCAGTTTACAAGCCGGGACAGGGGGACACGGGGAGCTGTTTTTT. Based on the CDR3 plus reference TRBV28 and TRBJ2-2, the full variable domain is DVKVTQSSRYLVKRTGEKVFLECVQDMDHENMFWYRQDPGLGLRLIYFSYDVKMKEKGDIPEGYSVSREKKERFSLILESASTNQTSMYLCASSLQAGTGGHGELFFGEGSRLTVL.

The chain carries TRBV20-1 and TRBJ2-3; 9 bases are shared with TRBD2. V shed 6 bases, J shed 0 bases, and the junction held 10 bases outside the gene matches. This CDR3 is built from 16 residues. Looked up from germline, CDR1 is DFQATT and CDR2 is SNEGSKA (reference sequence). The CDR3 here is CSASSGGARSTDTQYF. The CDR3 DNA is TGCAGTGCGAGTAGCGGGGGAGCTCGTAGCACAGATACGCAGTATTTT.

The rearrangement joins TRBV7-9 to TRBJ2-3, with D hard to call. Trimming left V 4 bases short and J 2 bases short, with 4 bases between. Germline assignment: CDR1 SEHNR and CDR2 FQNEAQ (reference sequence). The CDR3 covers 12 residues. Here the CDR3 reads CASSSYTDTQYF. The CDR3 DNA follows: TGTGCCAGCAGCTCCTACACAGATACGCAGTATTTT.